The sequence of this T cell receptor (beta chain) was determined in a study of T cell repertoires in cytomegalovirus infection. Trimming stripped 7 bases from V and 4 bases from J, with 19 bases between. This CDR3 is 15 amino acids long. Germline CDR1 MNHEY, CDR2 SVGAGI. Broader study findings: Clonotype analysis showed dominance of the ex vivo response by HLA-C-restricted CMV-specific TCR beta clonotypes.

This clonotype came up a few times. Its specificity is not known. From the reads, TCRdb called clonotypes with MiXCR, one entry per CDR3 protein. The top ten clones hold 10% of a sample with about 130,000 distinct CDR3 sequences, approximately 9.2% of them seen once. The sample comprised PBMCs. The receptor comes from a human donor in good health (CMV status not recorded). Some clones in this sample may be carry-over from other donors' samples. The J gene is TRBJ2-5, the V gene TRBV6-5; the D call may be TRBD1 or TRBD2 (6 bases each). The CDR3 sequence: CASNRGQGFSETQYF. The DNA of the CDR3 is TGTGCCAGCAATCGGGGGCAGGGATTCTCAGAGACCCAGTACTTC.